This T cell receptor beta chain came from a study of blood T cell repertoires in COVID-19. Libraries were prepared by immunoSEQ multiplex PCR; TCRdb keeps only in-frame clonotypes and omits some of them. The sample records just over 50,000 clones, 86% being singletons. Germline CDR1 and CDR2: SGHDN and FVKESK. The CDR3 sequence is 17 residues long. V was clipped by 1 base and J by 2 bases, with 18 bases between them. Sequencing was done on a sample of peripheral blood. This sequence joins TRBV14 and TRBJ2-7; a weak D match, TRBD2 (6 bases). This clonotype was obtained from a man aged 80 or over with active COVID-19. This CDR3 reads CASSQVFRAGPTYEQYF. Written as DNA, the CDR3 is TGTGCCAGCAGCCAAGTGTTTCGGGCGGGACCCACCTACGAGCAGTACTTC.